A single sample gave rise to the 27 T cell receptor beta chains below, sequenced in a study of regulatory T cells in long-lasting Graves disease. The time point was: newly diagnosed GD, antithyroid drugs for less than 3 months. The TCR library used RNA extracted from PBMCs. CDR3 regions were amplified by Arm-PCR using iRepertoire HTBI primers to build TCR beta libraries. TCRdb fed the multiplex PCR reads into MiXCR, producing one record per CDR3 protein. Of more than 300,000 distinct CDR3 sequences in the sample, about a sixth were seen once. The data also belong to a second study, concerning T cells in Graves' hyperthyroidism and ophthalmopathy.

This specimen consisted of peripheral blood mononuclear cells (PBMCs), obtained at new diagnosis, from a patient treated with antithyroid drugs. The origin of the receptors is a woman younger than 35 with Graves disease.

The chain employs TRBV27 and TRBJ2-7, with a possible D match to TRBD2 (6 bases). The germline CDR1 and CDR2 sequences are MNHEY and SMNVEV (reference sequence). V lost 8 bases to trimming and J lost 6 bases, with 17 bases between them. CDR3 length: 13 amino acids. The CDR3 DNA follows: TGTGCCAGCGGGGGGTCAGGGCGATCCGAGCAGTACTTC. Translating it yields CASGGSGRSEQYF.

This clonotype was picked up many times. CDR3 sequence reads: CASSELRLGGGVPGELFF. In nucleotides, the CDR3 is TGTGCCAGCAGTGAATTACGTCTAGGGGGAGGGGTTCCCGGGGAGCTGTTTTTT. The genes are TRBV2 and TRBJ2-2, with a possible D match to TRBD2 (7 bases). The CDR3 length is 18 residues. Germline loops: CDR1 SNHLY, CDR2 FYNNEI. The V gene lost 2 bases and the J gene lost 6 bases, with 22 bases spanning the gap.

Note on this clonotype: A much larger clone differs by one base, so this may be a read error. CDR3: CGSSSGGTSGSTGELFF. CDR3 in DNA: TGTGGCAGCAGCTCTGGGGGGACTAGCGGGAGCACCGGGGAGCTGTTTTTT. This chain links TRBV2 with TRBJ2-2, with 14 positions matching TRBD2. CDR1 is SNHLY, CDR2 FYNNEI, per germline. The CDR3 totals 17 residues.

This clonotype was seen many times. The J gene is TRBJ2-1, the V gene TRBV5-1, with 9 positions matching TRBD2. This CDR3 has 13 residues. Unmatched junction bases numbered 1, after V lost 2 bases and J lost 7 bases. Germline values: CDR1 SGHRS, CDR2 YFSETQ. CDR3 residues: CASSFTSGNEQFF. CDR3 in DNA: TGCGCCAGCAGCTTCACTAGCGGGAATGAGCAGTTCTTC.

This clonotype was recorded many times. The chain employs TRBV30 and TRBJ2-1, with TRBD2 identical over 10 bases. The length of the CDR3 is 16 residues. V dropped 0 bases and J dropped 3; count of bases not matched to a gene: 5. Germline values: CDR1 GTSNPN, CDR2 SVGIG (reference sequence). The CDR3 here is CAWSVRQRGGYNEQFF. As DNA, the CDR3 is TGTGCCTGGAGTGTACGTCAGCGGGGGGGCTACAATGAGCAGTTCTTC.

This clonotype was detected ten times or more. V gene TRBV10-3 combines with J gene TRBJ2-3; D remains ambiguous. The ends were cut back, 5 bases at V and 0 bases at J, with 3 bases in the middle. The CDR3 has 12 amino acids. Germline CDR1 ENHRY, CDR2 SYGVKD. The CDR3: CAISSSTDTQYF. CDR3 nucleotide sequence: TGTGCCATCAGTAGCAGCACAGATACGCAGTATTTT.

J is TRBJ2-7 and V is TRBV19; possibly TRBD2 for D (6 bases). V was pared by 10 bases and J by 1 base, with 17 bases between. Germline V gene data show CDR1 as LNHDA and CDR2 as SQIVND (reference sequence). The CDR3 contains 14 residues. The CDR3 loop is CATYPRGASYEQYF. As DNA, the CDR3 is TGTGCCACTTACCCACGCGGGGCTTCCTACGAGCAGTACTTC.

The chain is built from TRBV6-5 and TRBJ2-3, with no clear D. The CDR3 contains 16 residues. Germline V CDR1 and CDR2: MNHEY, SVGAGI. V lost 2 bases to trimming and J lost 4 bases, with 16 bases between them. CDR3 coding DNA: TGTGCCAGCAGTTACGGTTGGACGTCGAAGGCAGATACGCAGTATTTT. It yields the protein CASSYGWTSKADTQYF.

The sample holds a few counts of this clonotype. The CDR3, as DNA: TGTGCCAGCAGCCATAGTAAAGGACGAACGGGGACCGATACGCAGTATTTT. This codes for CASSHSKGRTGTDTQYF. This chain uses TRBV7-9 with TRBJ2-3, with D perhaps given as TRBD1 or TRBD2 (5 bases each). This CDR3 is 17 amino acids long. V was clipped by 5 bases and J by 6 bases, with 24 bases between them. CDR1 is SEHNR and CDR2 is FQNEAQ in the germline V gene (reference sequence).

This clonotype occurred a few times. The chain combines TRBV6-6 with TRBJ1-1; D is unresolved. From germline, CDR1 is MNHNY and CDR2 SVGAGI (reference sequence). The CDR3 has 16 amino acids. The V gene lost 0 bases and the J gene lost 4 bases, with 15 bases spanning the gap. CDR3 region: CASSYSSGVGGTEAFF. In DNA form, the CDR3 reads TGTGCCAGCAGTTACTCGTCCGGGGTTGGAGGCACTGAAGCTTTCTTT.

The rearrangement uses TRBV9 and TRBJ1-6; 7 nucleotides agree with TRBD1. J gave up 7 bases and V 0 bases, and 4 bases lay outside the gene matches. The CDR3 totals 15 residues. Germline loops: CDR1 SGDLS, CDR2 YYNGEE. The CDR3 here is CASSVEGTDNSPLHF. The DNA for the CDR3 is TGTGCCAGCAGCGTAGAAGGGACAGACAATTCACCCCTCCACTTT.

The chain employs TRBV27 and TRBJ2-4, with D unclear. Between the trimmed V and J ends, which lost 5 bases and 1 base, there was a span of 15 bases. Germline V gene data show CDR1 as MNHEY and CDR2 as SMNVEV (reference sequence). This CDR3 region has 16 residues. The CDR3 is CASSPTPQLAKNIQYF. The CDR3 DNA follows: TGTGCCAGCAGTCCGACCCCCCAGCTTGCCAAAAACATTCAGTACTTC.

This clonotype was seen more than once but under ten times. The chain has TRBV15 and TRBJ2-3, with D hard to call. Trimming took 0 bases from V and 4 from J, leaving 17 bases between them. Looked up from germline, CDR1 is LNHNV and CDR2 is YYDKDF (reference sequence). This CDR3 has 17 amino acids. DNA of the CDR3: TGTGCCACCAGCAGAGATCTAAGGCCAATAGGTTCAGATACGCAGTATTTT. Translated: CATSRDLRPIGSDTQYF.

This clonotype was seen repeatedly, ten times or more. The chain joins TRBV3-1 to TRBJ1-1; the D is unclear. The germline V gene has CDR1 LGHDT and CDR2 YNNKEL (reference sequence). V dropped 0 bases and J dropped 11 bases, with 7 bases sitting between them. This CDR3 has 11 residues. The CDR3 loop reads CASSQDFNAFF. CDR3 DNA: TGTGCCAGCAGCCAAGATTTTAACGCTTTCTTT.

Ten or more counts support this clonotype. The genes are TRBV30 and TRBJ2-2; D not resolved. The CDR3 has 11 amino acids. In germline, CDR1 is GTSNPN, CDR2 SVGIG (reference sequence). V lost 7 bases and J 4 bases, leaving 7 bases between the germline ends. DNA for the CDR3: TGTGCCTCTGCCCCCACCGGGGAGCTGTTTTTT. Protein: CASAPTGELFF.

This clonotype has ten or more counts. The gene calls are TRBV5-1 and TRBJ1-1; D remains ambiguous. This CDR3 has 14 residues. CDR1 is SGHRS, CDR2 YFSETQ, per germline. Trimming shortened V by 0 bases and J by 1 base, and 7 bases separated the two germline ends. The CDR3 DNA reads TGCGCCAGCAGCTTGGGCCAAGCGAACACTGAAGCTTTCTTT. This gives the protein CASSLGQANTEAFF.

This clonotype showed up many times. The chain couples TRBV6-1 to TRBJ2-7; D gene uncertain. Germline V gives CDR1 MNHNS, CDR2 SASEGT. Trimming shortened V by 5 bases and J by 2 bases, and 19 bases separated the two germline ends. This CDR3 is 16 amino acids long. CDR3 sequence (DNA): TGTGCCAGCAGTCCCCCGCCGAACGGGCTAACCTACGAGCAGTACTTC. Protein product: CASSPPPNGLTYEQYF.

This clonotype was observed many times. This chain connects TRBV2 to TRBJ1-1, with D unclear. Trimming stripped 1 base from V and 0 bases from J, with 12 bases between. Per the germline V gene, CDR1 is SNHLY and CDR2 is FYNNEI. The CDR3 sequence is 16 residues long. The CDR3 DNA sequence: TGTGCCAGCAGTGAAGGGTTGGGCAGCTTGAACACTGAAGCTTTCTTT. Its translation: CASSEGLGSLNTEAFF.

With respect to this clonotype: A much larger clone is a single base away; this may be a read error. J is TRBJ2-7 and V is TRBV30; possibly TRBD2 for D (5 bases). V was pared by 0 bases and J by 5 bases, with 14 bases between. The germline V gene has CDR1 GTSNPN and CDR2 SVGIG (reference sequence). The CDR3 extends over 14 amino acids. CDR3 DNA sequence: TGTGCCTGGAGTGTATACGAGGGTTCGGACGAGCAGTACTTC. Its protein is CAWSVYEGSDEQYF.

This chain joins TRBV20-1 and TRBJ2-5; 9 bases are a match to TRBD1. V gave up 3 bases and J gave up 6 bases; unmatched junction bases: 5. Germline V CDR1 and CDR2: DFQATT, SNEGSKA (reference sequence). There are 13 residues in the CDR3. The DNA for the CDR3 is TGCAGTGCTAGGGGGACAGGGCAGCAGACCCAGTACTTC. Translated: CSARGTGQQTQYF.

In this sample, this clonotype turned up a few times. This chain connects TRBV30 to TRBJ2-6; 11 bases are shared with TRBD1. The CDR3 has 16 amino acids. V was pared by 8 bases and J by 4 bases, with 10 bases of the junction left unmatched. Germline CDR1 reads GTSNPN; CDR2 reads SVGIG (reference sequence). The CDR3 is CASSGQGAKGANVLTF. CDR3 nucleotides: TGTGCCAGTAGCGGACAGGGGGCAAAAGGGGCCAACGTCCTGACTTTC.

This clonotype was found many times. The chain recombines TRBV27 with TRBJ2-1; D is ambiguous. The germline V gene has CDR1 MNHEY and CDR2 SMNVEV (reference sequence). The CDR3 totals 14 residues. Trimming took off 2 bases at V and 7 bases at J, with 12 bases between the two ends. Here the CDR3 DNA reads TGTGCCAGCAGTTTAATTGGGCAGAAGAATGAGCAGTTCTTC. It is translated as CASSLIGQKNEQFF.

Remarks on this clonotype: This may come from a read error, since a much larger clone is one base off. J is TRBJ1-4 and V is TRBV3-1; D possibly corresponds to TRBD1 (5 bases). Germline V gives CDR1 LGHDT, CDR2 YNNKEL (reference sequence). The CDR3 is 15 residues long. This CDR3 reads CASSEGPWGGENLFF. The CDR3 DNA sequence: TGTGCCAGCAGCGAAGGACCTTGGGGAGGGGAAAATCTGTTTTTT.

This clonotype appeared a few times. The chain has TRBV24-1 and TRBJ2-2, with 8 bases aligning to TRBD1. Looked up from germline, CDR1 is KGHDR and CDR2 is SFDVKD. V dropped 2 bases and J dropped 5; count of bases not matched to a gene: 6. This CDR3 has 16 amino acids. The CDR3: CATSDYGQGRTGELFF. DNA for the CDR3: TGTGCCACCAGTGATTATGGACAGGGTCGGACCGGGGAGCTGTTTTTT.

This clonotype was recorded at least ten times. CDR3 amino acids: CASSQWGTYEQYF. For the CDR3, the DNA is TGTGCCAGCAGCCAATGGGGCACCTACGAGCAGTACTTC. J is TRBJ2-7 and V is TRBV14; possibly TRBD1 for D (5 bases). Trimming took 2 bases from V and 2 from J, leaving 7 bases between them. The length of the CDR3 is 13 residues. The germline gives CDR1 SGHDN, CDR2 FVKESK.

Many counts were recorded for this clonotype. The chain joins TRBV11-2 to TRBJ2-1; TRBD2 aligns across 7 bases. The CDR3 contains 17 residues. The V gene end was trimmed by 0 bases and the J gene end by 1 base; junction bases not matched to a gene: 6. The germline V gene encodes CDR1 SGHAT and CDR2 FQNNGV. The chain's CDR3 is CASSLDASGISYNEQFF. CDR3 nucleotide sequence: TGTGCCAGCAGCTTAGACGCTAGCGGCATTTCCTACAATGAGCAGTTCTTC.

This clonotype was seen only a few times. The rearrangement links TRBV10-3 to TRBJ2-5; no clear D gene. The CDR3 length is 13 residues. Germline V gene data show CDR1 as ENHRY and CDR2 as SYGVKD. V shed 0 bases and J shed 4 bases, with 6 bases lying between them. The CDR3 protein is CAISESMGETQYF. For the CDR3, the DNA is TGTGCCATCAGTGAGTCCATGGGAGAGACCCAGTACTTC.